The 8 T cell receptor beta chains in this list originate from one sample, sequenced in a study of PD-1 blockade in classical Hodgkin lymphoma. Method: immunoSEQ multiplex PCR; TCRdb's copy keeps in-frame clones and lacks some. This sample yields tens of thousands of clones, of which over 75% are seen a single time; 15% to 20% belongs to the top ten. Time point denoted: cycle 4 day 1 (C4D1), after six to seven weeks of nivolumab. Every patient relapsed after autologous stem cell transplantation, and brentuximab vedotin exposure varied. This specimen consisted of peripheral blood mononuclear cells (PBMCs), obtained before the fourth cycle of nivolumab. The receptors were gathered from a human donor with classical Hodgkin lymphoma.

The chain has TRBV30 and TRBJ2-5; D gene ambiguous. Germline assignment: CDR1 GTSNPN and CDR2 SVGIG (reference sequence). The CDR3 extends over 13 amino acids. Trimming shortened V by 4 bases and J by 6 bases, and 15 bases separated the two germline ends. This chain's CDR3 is CAWTHRNAQTQYF. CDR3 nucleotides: TGTGCCTGGACCCATCGTAACGCGCAGACCCAGTACTTC.

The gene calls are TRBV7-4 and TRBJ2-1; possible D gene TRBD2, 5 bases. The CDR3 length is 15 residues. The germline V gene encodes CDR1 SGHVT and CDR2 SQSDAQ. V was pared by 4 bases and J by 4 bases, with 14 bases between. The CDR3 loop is CASSSYPRTYNEQFF. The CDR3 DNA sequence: TGTGCCAGCAGCTCCTACCCCCGGACTTACAATGAGCAGTTCTTC.

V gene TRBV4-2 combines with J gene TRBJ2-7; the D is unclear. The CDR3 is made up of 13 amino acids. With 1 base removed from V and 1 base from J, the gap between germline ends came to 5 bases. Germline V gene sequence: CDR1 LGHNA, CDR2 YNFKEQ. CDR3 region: CASSQARSYEQYF. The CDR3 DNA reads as TGTGCCAGCAGCCAAGCCCGGTCCTACGAGCAGTACTTC.

As DNA, the CDR3 is TGTGCCATCAGTGCGGGAGTAGGCTCCTACGAGCAGTACTTC. Protein product: CAISAGVGSYEQYF. This chain connects TRBV10-3 to TRBJ2-7, with a possible D match to TRBD2 (6 bases). The V end was cut by 4 bases, the J end by 0 bases, with 10 bases between. Germline V CDR1 and CDR2: ENHRY, SYGVKD. The CDR3 consists of 14 residues.

CDR3 coding DNA: TGTGCCAGCAGCACCCGACAGGGGCTGTGGGAGACCCAGTACTTC. Protein sequence: CASSTRQGLWETQYF. The chain combines TRBV11-2 with TRBJ2-5; 8 bases align to TRBD1. CDR3 length equals 15 residues. V shed 5 bases, J shed 5 bases, and the junction held 10 bases outside the gene matches. Germline V gives CDR1 SGHAT, CDR2 FQNNGV.

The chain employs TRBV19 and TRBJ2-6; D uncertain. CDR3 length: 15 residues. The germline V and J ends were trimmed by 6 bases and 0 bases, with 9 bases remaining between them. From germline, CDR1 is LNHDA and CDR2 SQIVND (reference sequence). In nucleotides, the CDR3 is TGTGCCAGTAGGAAGGTCGTCTCTGGGGCCAACGTCCTGACTTTC. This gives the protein CASRKVVSGANVLTF.

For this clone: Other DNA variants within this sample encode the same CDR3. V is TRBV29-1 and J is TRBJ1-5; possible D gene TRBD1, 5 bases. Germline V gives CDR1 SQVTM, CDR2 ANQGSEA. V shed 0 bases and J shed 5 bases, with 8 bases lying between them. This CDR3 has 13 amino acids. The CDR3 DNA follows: TGCAGCGTTGAAGAGGGACGGGATCAGCCCCAGCATTTT. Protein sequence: CSVEEGRDQPQHF.

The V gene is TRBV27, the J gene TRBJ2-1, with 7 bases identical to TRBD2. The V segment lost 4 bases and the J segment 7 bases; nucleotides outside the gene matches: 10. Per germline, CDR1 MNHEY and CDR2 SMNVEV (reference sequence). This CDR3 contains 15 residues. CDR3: CASSWGGENRNEQFF. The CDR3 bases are TGTGCCAGCAGTTGGGGGGGGGAGAATAGGAATGAGCAGTTCTTC.